This is a list of T cell receptor beta chains from one sample in a study of T cells in Graves' hyperthyroidism and ophthalmopathy. TCRdb itself ran the multiplex PCR reads through MiXCR, one entry per CDR3 protein. The sample yields 470,000 or so distinct CDR3 sequences, less than 25% seen once. The sample was blood. Source of these receptors: a man between 18 and 29 years old with Graves' hyperthyroidism. The CDR3 runs from the conserved cysteine through the conserved F or W. Each record gives: J gene, V gene, clone size, CDR3 protein. Clone size is not always given. Where it is, it says once, few, many or a class for expanded clones.

TRBJ1-1 TRBV5-1 - CASRKKSAGAEGTEAFF
TRBJ1-4 TRBV30 - CAWTLGGPATNEKLFF
TRBJ2-7 TRBV7-8 - CASSLAPPSGLYEQYF
TRBJ1-1 TRBV19 - CAVGEMGTEAFF
TRBJ1-2 TRBV20-1 many CSALGLYGYTF
TRBJ1-1 TRBV2 many CASEVGGAFF
TRBJ2-7 TRBV15 - CATSRTGTGHPVEQYF
TRBJ2-7 TRBV28 many CASKGASLENEQYF
TRBJ1-6 TRBV12-3/TRBV12-4 - CASSLLTVNSPLHF
TRBJ2-7 TRBV28 many CASAPGQLPYEQYF
TRBJ1-5 TRBV28 many CASSLLRRSNQPQHF
TRBJ2-5 TRBV11-2 many CASSSSGGGSPGAQYF
TRBJ2-7 TRBV27 - CASSPIPGVTYEQYF
TRBJ1-1 TRBV6-1 once CASSERLGNTEAFF
TRBJ2-4 TRBV2 many CASSASGLRVQYF
TRBJ1-2 TRBV2 - CASSVTGGAYGYTF
TRBJ2-5 TRBV7-8 many CASSLAWRGETQYF
TRBJ1-2 TRBV10-3 few CATSGVLGGYTF
TRBJ1-2 TRBV29-1 many CSAGTGGLSGYTF
TRBJ1-2 TRBV28 many CASSFEGGGGYTF
TRBJ2-7 TRBV28 many CASSHKRGGRDEQYF
TRBJ1-3 TRBV9 few CASSVEGGGNTIYF
TRBJ2-7 TRBV12-5 many CASGSQISTGPEQYF
TRBJ2-7 TRBV13 many CASSFRTSSYEQYF
TRBJ2-7 TRBV11-3 many CASSPGPVYEQYF
TRBJ1-1 TRBV20-1 many CRGTGGTNTEAFF
TRBJ2-7 TRBV27 many CASSFDRAYEQYF
TRBJ2-7 TRBV12-3/TRBV12-4 few CASSFQAGRLGEQYF
TRBJ1-6 TRBV6-1 many CASSGLQYNSPLHF
TRBJ1-1 TRBV19 once CASSPRHEAEAFF
TRBJ1-3 TRBV12-3/TRBV12-4 many CASRSPGKWSTGNTIYF
TRBJ1-5 TRBV28 many CASSSEQGYQPQHF
TRBJ2-7 TRBV19 many CASSASLSREQYF
TRBJ2-7 TRBV12-3/TRBV12-4 - CASRDSFSYEQYF
TRBJ2-6 TRBV28 many CASSYRGMSRANVLTF
TRBJ1-1 TRBV12-3/TRBV12-4 many CASSLGTGVVNTEAFF
TRBJ2-7 TRBV6-1 - CASSELAGEAHEQYF
TRBJ2-7 TRBV12-3/TRBV12-4 many CASRPTGAPYEQYF
TRBJ2-7 TRBV10-2 many CASRASRGVSREQYF
TRBJ2-2 TRBV20-1 once CSARGTGRLNTGELFF
TRBJ1-1 TRBV18 many CASSPPERTEAFF
TRBJ1-2 TRBV6-5 many CASSRDRHYGYTF
TRBJ2-5 TRBV11-3 many CASSLVGIQGETQYF
TRBJ2-7 TRBV12-3/TRBV12-4 many CASSYKGALHF
TRBJ2-5 TRBV11-2 many CASSFTRAGETQYF
TRBJ2-7 TRBV12-3/TRBV12-4 many CASSSLGTGTGNYEQYF
TRBJ1-5 TRBV12-3/TRBV12-4 many CASRINSNQPQHF
TRBJ2-7 TRBV7-9 - CASSRTQVYEQYF